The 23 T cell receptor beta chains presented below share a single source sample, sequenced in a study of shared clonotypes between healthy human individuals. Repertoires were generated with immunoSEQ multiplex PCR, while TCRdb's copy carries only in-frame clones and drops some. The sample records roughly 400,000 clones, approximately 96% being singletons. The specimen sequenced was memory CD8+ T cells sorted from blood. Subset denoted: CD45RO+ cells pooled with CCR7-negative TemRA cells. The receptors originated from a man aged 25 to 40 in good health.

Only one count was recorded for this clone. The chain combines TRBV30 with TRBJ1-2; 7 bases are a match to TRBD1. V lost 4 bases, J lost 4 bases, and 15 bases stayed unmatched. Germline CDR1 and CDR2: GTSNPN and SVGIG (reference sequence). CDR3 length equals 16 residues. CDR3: CAWKGGRGALGYGYTF. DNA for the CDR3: TGTGCCTGGAAAGGGGGCAGGGGCGCTCTTGGCTATGGCTACACCTTC.

CDR3 sequence (DNA): TGTGCCAGCAGCCCAGGGACAGCTAAGGAGGGCTATGGCTACACCTTC. Protein product: CASSPGTAKEGYGYTF. This chain connects TRBV7-8 to TRBJ1-2; TRBD1 matches 7 bases. The CDR3 spans 16 residues. After removal of 5 bases from V and 4 bases from J, the junction contained 13 bases not matched to a gene. Germline V gene sequence: CDR1 SGHVS, CDR2 FQNEAQ.

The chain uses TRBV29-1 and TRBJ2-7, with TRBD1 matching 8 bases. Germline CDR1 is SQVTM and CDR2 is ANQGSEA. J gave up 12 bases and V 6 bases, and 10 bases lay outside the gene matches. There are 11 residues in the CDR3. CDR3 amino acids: CSVHRQGRSYF. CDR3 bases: TGCAGCGTCCACCGACAGGGGAGGTCGTACTTC.

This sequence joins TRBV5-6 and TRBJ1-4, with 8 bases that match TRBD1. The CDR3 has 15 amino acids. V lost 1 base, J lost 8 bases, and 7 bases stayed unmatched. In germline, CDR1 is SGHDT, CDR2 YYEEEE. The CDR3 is CASSLWGRGREKLFF. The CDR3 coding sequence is TGTGCCAGCAGCTTGTGGGGCAGGGGGCGAGAAAAACTGTTTTTT.

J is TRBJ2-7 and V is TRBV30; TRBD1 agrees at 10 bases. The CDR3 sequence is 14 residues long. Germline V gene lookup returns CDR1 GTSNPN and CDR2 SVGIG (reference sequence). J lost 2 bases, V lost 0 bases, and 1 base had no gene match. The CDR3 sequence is CAWSVGTGAYEQYF. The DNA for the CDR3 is TGTGCCTGGAGTGTAGGGACAGGGGCCTACGAGCAGTACTTC.

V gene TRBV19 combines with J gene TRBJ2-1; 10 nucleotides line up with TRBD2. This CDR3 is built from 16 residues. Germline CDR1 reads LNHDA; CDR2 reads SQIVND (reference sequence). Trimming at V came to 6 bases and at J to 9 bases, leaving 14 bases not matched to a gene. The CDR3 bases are TGTGCCAGTAGACCCCAACCGGCACTAGCGGGAAGTGAGCAGTTCTTC. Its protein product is CASRPQPALAGSEQFF.

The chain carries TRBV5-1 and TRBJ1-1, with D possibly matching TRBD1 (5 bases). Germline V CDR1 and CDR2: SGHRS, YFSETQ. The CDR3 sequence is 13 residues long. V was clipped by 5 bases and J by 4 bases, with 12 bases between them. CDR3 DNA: TGCGCCAGCAGTTTCGGGGGGGTCACTGAAGCTTTCTTT. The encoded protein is CASSFGGVTEAFF.

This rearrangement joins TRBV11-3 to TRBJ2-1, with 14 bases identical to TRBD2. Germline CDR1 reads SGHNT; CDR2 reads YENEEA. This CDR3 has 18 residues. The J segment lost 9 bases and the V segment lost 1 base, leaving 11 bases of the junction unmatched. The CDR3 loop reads CASSLGDRLAGGTGEQFF. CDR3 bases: TGTGCCAGCAGCTTAGGGGACCGACTAGCGGGGGGGACGGGTGAGCAGTTCTTC.

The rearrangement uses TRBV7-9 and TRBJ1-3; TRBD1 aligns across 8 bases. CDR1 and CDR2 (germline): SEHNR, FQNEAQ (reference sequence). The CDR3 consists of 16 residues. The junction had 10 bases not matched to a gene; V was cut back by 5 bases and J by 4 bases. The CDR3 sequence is CASSLPSGQGGNTIYF. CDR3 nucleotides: TGTGCCAGCAGCCTCCCCTCCGGACAGGGAGGAAACACCATATATTTT.

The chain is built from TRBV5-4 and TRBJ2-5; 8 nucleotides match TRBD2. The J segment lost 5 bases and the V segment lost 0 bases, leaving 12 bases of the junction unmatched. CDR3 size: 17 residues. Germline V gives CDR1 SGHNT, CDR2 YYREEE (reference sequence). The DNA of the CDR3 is TGTGCCAGCAGCTTGGCCCCGGGACTAGAAGATATGGAGACCCAGTACTTC. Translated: CASSLAPGLEDMETQYF. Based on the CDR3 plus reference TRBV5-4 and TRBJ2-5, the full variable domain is ETGVTQSPTHLIKTRGQQVTLRCSSQSGHNTVSWYQQALGQGPQFIFQYYREEENGRGNFPPRFSGLQFPNYSSELNVNALELDDSALYLCASSLAPGLEDMETQYFGPGTRLLVL.

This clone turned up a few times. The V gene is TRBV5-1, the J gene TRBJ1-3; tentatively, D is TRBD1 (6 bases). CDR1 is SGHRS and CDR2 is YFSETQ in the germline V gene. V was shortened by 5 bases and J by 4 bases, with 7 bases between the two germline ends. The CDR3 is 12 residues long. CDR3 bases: TGCGCCAGCAGAGGACAGGGAAACACCATATATTTT. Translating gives CASRGQGNTIYF.

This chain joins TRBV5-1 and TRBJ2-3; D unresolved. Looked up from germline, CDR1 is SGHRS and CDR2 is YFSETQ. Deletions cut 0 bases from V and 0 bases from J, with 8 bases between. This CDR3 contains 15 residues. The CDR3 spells CASSLVSQSTDTQYF. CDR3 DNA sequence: TGCGCCAGCAGCTTGGTCAGCCAGAGCACAGATACGCAGTATTTT.

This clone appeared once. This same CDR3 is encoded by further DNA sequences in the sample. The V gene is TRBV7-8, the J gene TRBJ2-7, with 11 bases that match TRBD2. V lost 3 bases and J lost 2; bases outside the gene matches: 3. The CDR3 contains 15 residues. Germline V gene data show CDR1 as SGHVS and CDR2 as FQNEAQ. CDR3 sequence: CASSFGTSGTYEQYF. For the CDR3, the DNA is TGTGCCAGCAGCTTCGGGACTAGCGGCACCTACGAGCAGTACTTC.

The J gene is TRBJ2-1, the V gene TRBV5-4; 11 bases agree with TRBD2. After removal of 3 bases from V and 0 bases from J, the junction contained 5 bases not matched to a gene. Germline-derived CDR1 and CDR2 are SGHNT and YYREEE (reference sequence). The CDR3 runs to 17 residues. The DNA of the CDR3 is TGTGCCAGCAGCTCTCCAACTAGCGGGAGCTCCTACAATGAGCAGTTCTTC. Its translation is CASSSPTSGSSYNEQFF.

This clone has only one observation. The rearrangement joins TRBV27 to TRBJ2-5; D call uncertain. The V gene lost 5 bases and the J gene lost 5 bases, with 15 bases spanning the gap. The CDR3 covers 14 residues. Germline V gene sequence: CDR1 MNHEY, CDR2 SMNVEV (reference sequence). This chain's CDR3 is CASSKKFASETQYF. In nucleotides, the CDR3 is TGTGCCAGCAGTAAAAAATTCGCGTCGGAGACCCAGTACTTC.

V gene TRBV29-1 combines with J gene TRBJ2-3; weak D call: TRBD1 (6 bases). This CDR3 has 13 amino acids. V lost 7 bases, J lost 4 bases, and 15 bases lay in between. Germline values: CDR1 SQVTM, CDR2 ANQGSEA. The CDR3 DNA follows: TGCAGCGAGGCCATACAGGGACCAGATACGCAGTATTTT. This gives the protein CSEAIQGPDTQYF.

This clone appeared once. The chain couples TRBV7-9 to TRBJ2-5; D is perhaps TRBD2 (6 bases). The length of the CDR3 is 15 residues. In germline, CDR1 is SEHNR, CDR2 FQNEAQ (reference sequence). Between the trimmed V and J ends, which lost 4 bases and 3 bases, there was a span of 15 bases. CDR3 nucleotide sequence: TGTGCCAGCAGCTCCGACGCGGGGTGGGAAGAGACCCAGTACTTC. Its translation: CASSSDAGWEETQYF. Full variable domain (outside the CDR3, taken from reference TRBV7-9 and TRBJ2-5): DTGVSQNPRHKITKRGQNVTFRCDPISEHNRLYWYRQTLGQGPEFLTYFQNEAQLEKSRLLSDRFSAERPKGSFSTLEIQRTEQGDSAMYLCASSSDAGWEETQYFGPGTRLLVL.

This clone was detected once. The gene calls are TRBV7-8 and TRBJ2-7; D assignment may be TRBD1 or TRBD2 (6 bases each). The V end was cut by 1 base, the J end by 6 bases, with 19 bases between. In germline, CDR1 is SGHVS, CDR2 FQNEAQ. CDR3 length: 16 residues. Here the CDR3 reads CASSLGARGTGAEQYF. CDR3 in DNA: TGTGCCAGCAGCTTAGGGGCCCGAGGGACGGGGGCCGAGCAGTACTTC.

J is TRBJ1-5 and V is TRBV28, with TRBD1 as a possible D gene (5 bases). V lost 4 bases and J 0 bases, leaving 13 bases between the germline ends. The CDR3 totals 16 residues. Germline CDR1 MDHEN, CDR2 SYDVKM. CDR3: CASSSDTTYSNQPQHF. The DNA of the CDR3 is TGTGCCAGCAGTTCGGACACGACTTATAGCAATCAGCCCCAGCATTTT.

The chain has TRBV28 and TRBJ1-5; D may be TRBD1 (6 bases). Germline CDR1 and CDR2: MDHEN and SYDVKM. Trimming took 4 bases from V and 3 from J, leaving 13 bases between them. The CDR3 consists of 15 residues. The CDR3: CASSSGARDNQPQHF. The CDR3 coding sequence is TGTGCCAGCAGTTCGGGGGCGAGGGACAATCAGCCCCAGCATTTT.

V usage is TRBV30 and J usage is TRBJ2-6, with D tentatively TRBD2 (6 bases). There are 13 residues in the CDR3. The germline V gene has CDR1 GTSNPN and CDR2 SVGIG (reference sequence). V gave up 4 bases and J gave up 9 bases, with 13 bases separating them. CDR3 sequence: CAWKGLRVNVLTF. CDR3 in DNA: TGTGCCTGGAAGGGACTTAGGGTCAACGTCCTGACTTTC. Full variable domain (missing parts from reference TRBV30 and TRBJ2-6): SQTIHQWPATLVQPVGSPLSLECTVEGTSNPNLYWYRQAAGRGLQLLFYSVGIGQISSEVPQNLSASRPQDRQFILSSKKLLLSDSGFYLCAWKGLRVNVLTFGAGSRLTVL.

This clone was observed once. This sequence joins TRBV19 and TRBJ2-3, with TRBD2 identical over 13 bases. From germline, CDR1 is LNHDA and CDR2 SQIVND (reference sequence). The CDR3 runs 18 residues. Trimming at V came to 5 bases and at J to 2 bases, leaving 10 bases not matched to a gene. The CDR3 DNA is TGTGCCAGTAGTCTCACACCGGGACTAGCGGGATACACAGATACGCAGTATTTT. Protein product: CASSLTPGLAGYTDTQYF.

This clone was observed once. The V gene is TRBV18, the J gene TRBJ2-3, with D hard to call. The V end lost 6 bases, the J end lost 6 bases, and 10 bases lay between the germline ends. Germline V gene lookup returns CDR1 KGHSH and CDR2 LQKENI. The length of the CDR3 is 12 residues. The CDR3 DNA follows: TGTGCCAGCTCCCCGATGGGGGATACGCAGTATTTT. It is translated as CASSPMGDTQYF.